This entry concerns a single T cell receptor beta chain. Mismatch with germline at one junction end may stem from a read error. This sample is drawn from a study of blood T cell repertoires in COVID-19. The overall study: COVID-19 samples from acute and convalescent phases originated in the United States, Italy and Spain. T cells, B-cell-depleted T cells, or PBMCs provided the cDNA or gDNA that served as material.

Measured with immunoSEQ multiplex PCR; TCRdb has only the in-frame clones, and not every one. The table shows over 600,000 clones, with just under 90% occurring only once. The CDR3 is 15 residues long. Germline CDR1 reads SEHNR; CDR2 reads FQNEAQ (reference sequence). The clonotype was recovered from a woman younger than 30 with acute or convalescent COVID-19. The rearrangement links TRBV7-9 to TRBJ1-2; 8 bases agree with TRBD1. The sample taken for sequencing was peripheral blood. CDR3 sequence (DNA): TGTGCCAGCAGTTTAGGGGCAGGGGGCTCGGGTGGCTACACCTTC. It encodes CASSLGAGGSGGYTF.